The 11 T cell receptor beta chains given below trace back to one sample, sequenced in a study of vaccination and CD4 T cells after COVID-19. TCRdb re-analysed the PCR reads in MiXCR, keeping a single row per CDR3 protein. In the table there are some 25,000 distinct CDR3 sequences, 45% to 60% of which are singletons. The input for sequencing was CD4+ T cells from blood, taken before SARS-CoV-2 vaccination. The receptors were gathered from a human donor who had recovered from COVID-19.

There are a few counts of this clonotype. The rearrangement uses TRBV20-1 and TRBJ2-7; D remains unclear. This CDR3 is built from 15 residues. Per the germline V gene, CDR1 is DFQATT and CDR2 is SNEGSKA (reference sequence). V was pared by 1 base and J by 3 bases, with 16 bases between. The CDR3 region has the DNA TGCAGTGCTAGAGTAGTAGTGGGCGGATTCTACGAGCAGTACTTC. It codes for CSARVVVGGFYEQYF.

This clonotype has more than one count but fewer than ten. The gene calls are TRBV20-1 and TRBJ2-6, with TRBD2 identical over 10 bases. The CDR3 runs to 17 residues. In germline, CDR1 is DFQATT, CDR2 SNEGSKA (reference sequence). V shed 3 bases and J 1 base; nucleotides not matched to a gene: 6. The CDR3 nucleotides read TGCAGTGCTAGCATAGGGACTAGCGCGTCTGGGGCCAACGTCCTGACTTTC. Translating gives CSASIGTSASGANVLTF.

This clonotype appeared a few times. V gene TRBV5-1 combines with J gene TRBJ1-1; D possibly corresponds to TRBD1 (6 bases). With 0 bases removed from V and 8 bases from J, the gap between germline ends came to 11 bases. Germline V gene lookup returns CDR1 SGHRS and CDR2 YFSETQ. The CDR3 runs to 13 residues. CDR3 coding DNA: TGCGCCAGCAGCTTGGACAGGGCGGCAGAAGCTTTCTTT. Its translation is CASSLDRAAEAFF.

The chain recombines TRBV20-1 with TRBJ2-7; 8 bases map to TRBD2. The V segment lost 5 bases and the J segment 6 bases; nucleotides outside the gene matches: 12. CDR1 and CDR2 from the germline V gene are DFQATT and SNEGSKA (reference sequence). The CDR3 covers 14 residues. CDR3 protein: CSAQLAGRLGEQYF. DNA for the CDR3: TGCAGTGCTCAGCTAGCGGGTCGACTTGGCGAGCAGTACTTC.

The chain links TRBV2 to TRBJ1-2; D gene unclear. The V gene's germline CDR1 is SNHLY and CDR2 FYNNEI. The V gene lost 1 base and the J gene lost 8 bases, with 20 bases spanning the gap. The CDR3 runs 16 residues. CDR3 residues: CASSEGQAGRIRGYTF. The CDR3 DNA reads TGTGCCAGCAGTGAAGGTCAGGCGGGGAGGATCAGGGGCTACACCTTC.

This clonotype came up a few times. The chain links TRBV6-1 to TRBJ1-2; D is unresolved. The CDR3 totals 14 residues. Trimming cost V 8 bases and J 2 bases, with 15 bases left between them. The V gene's germline CDR1 is MNHNS and CDR2 SASEGT. CDR3 bases: TGTGCCAGCCACCAGATGGGCTGGAACTATGGCTACACCTTC. It specifies CASHQMGWNYGYTF.

This clonotype occurred a few times. The DNA of the CDR3 is TGCAGTGCTCGAGTAGGGGTGGCCCGGGAGCTGTTTTTT. Protein product: CSARVGVARELFF. The chain couples TRBV20-1 to TRBJ2-2; tentatively, D is TRBD1 (5 bases). V dropped 5 bases and J dropped 9 bases, with 16 bases sitting between them. The CDR3 is 13 amino acids. Germline V gives CDR1 DFQATT, CDR2 SNEGSKA (reference sequence).

The V call is TRBV7-9, the J call TRBJ1-1; D gene uncertain. Germline CDR1 SEHNR, CDR2 FQNEAQ (reference sequence). The CDR3 runs 11 residues. Trimming removed 5 bases at V and 3 bases at J, with 4 bases between. The CDR3 DNA follows: TGTGCCAGCAGCCCGGACACTGAAGCTTTCTTT. It is translated as CASSPDTEAFF.

The chain combines TRBV20-1 with TRBJ2-1, with 7 nucleotides matching TRBD2. CDR1 DFQATT and CDR2 SNEGSKA come from the germline V gene (reference sequence). The CDR3 is 15 amino acids. The V segment lost 1 base and the J segment 6 bases; nucleotides outside the gene matches: 9. The CDR3 DNA reads as TGCAGTGCTAGAGTGCCCGGCGGGAGAGGCAATGAGCAGTTCTTC. Its protein is CSARVPGGRGNEQFF.

The V call is TRBV7-3, the J call TRBJ2-1; 7 bases are shared with TRBD2. The V gene's germline CDR1 is SGHTA and CDR2 FQGTGA. The CDR3 extends over 16 amino acids. V was pared by 6 bases and J by 0 bases, with 8 bases of the junction left unmatched. CDR3 DNA: TGTGCCAGCAGTTCCTCTAGCGGTAGCTCCTACAATGAGCAGTTCTTC. This codes for CASSSSSGSSYNEQFF.

The J gene is TRBJ2-3, the V gene TRBV4-1; TRBD2 is a possible D gene (5 bases). V lost 4 bases and J lost 3, with 17 bases in between. The CDR3 length is 16 residues. Per the germline V gene, CDR1 is MGHRA and CDR2 is YSYEKL. The CDR3 protein is CASSRVGSARTDTQYF. CDR3 nucleotide sequence: TGCGCCAGCAGCCGGGTTGGTAGCGCTCGGACAGATACGCAGTATTTT.